These 16 T cell receptor beta chains came from one sample sequenced in a study of T-cell reconstitution after alpha-beta-depleted transplantation in children. TCRbeta library construction was performed incorporating unique molecular identifiers. One entry per CDR3 protein results from TCRdb running MiXCR on the PCR reads. In the table there are a few hundred thousand distinct CDR3 sequences, under 13% of which are singletons. Sample: PBMCs from the stem cell graft donor, taken from the stem cell graft. The receptors come from a human donor who donated a stem cell graft to a child with acute lymphoblastic leukemia.

CDR3 nucleotides: TGTGCCAGCTACCAGGGAGCCGGGGCCAACGTCCTGACTTTC. It specifies CASYQGAGANVLTF. This rearrangement joins TRBV7-9 to TRBJ2-6, with D perhaps given as TRBD1 or TRBD2 (5 bases each). Deletions cut 8 bases from V and 4 bases from J, with 12 bases between. Germline assignment: CDR1 SEHNR and CDR2 FQNEAQ (reference sequence). The CDR3 spans 14 residues.

Only a few counts were recorded for this clonotype. V gene TRBV5-1 combines with J gene TRBJ2-7; D gene uncertain. V was pared by 5 bases and J by 0 bases, with 12 bases between. The CDR3 is 14 residues long. Germline V gives CDR1 SGHRS, CDR2 YFSETQ. CDR3 region: CASSLADPSYEQYF. In DNA form, the CDR3 reads TGCGCCAGCAGTCTCGCAGACCCCTCCTACGAGCAGTACTTC.

This chain links TRBV15 with TRBJ2-3, with TRBD2 identical over 14 bases. There are 19 residues in the CDR3. V was clipped by 7 bases and J by 4 bases; unmatched bases: 16. Germline CDR1 is LNHNV and CDR2 is YYDKDF (reference sequence). The CDR3 region has the DNA TGTGCCACCACCCCGGGACTAGCGGGAGAGGTCCCCAGAGCAGATACGCAGTATTTT. Amino acid sequence: CATTPGLAGEVPRADTQYF.

The V call is TRBV12-3 or TRBV12-4, the J call TRBJ1-1; D may be TRBD1 (5 bases). The CDR3 is 15 amino acids. V gave up 6 bases and J gave up 4 bases, with 18 bases separating them. The DNA of the CDR3 is TGTGCCAGCAGCATTACCGACAGTGAGGGCACTGAAGCTTTCTTT. It translates to CASSITDSEGTEAFF.

There are a few counts of this clonotype. This sequence joins TRBV7-2 and TRBJ2-3; the D call may be TRBD1 or TRBD2 (6 bases each). CDR3 length: 16 amino acids. With 2 bases removed from V and 0 bases from J, the gap between germline ends came to 12 bases. Per germline, CDR1 SGHTA and CDR2 FQGNSA. The CDR3 DNA follows: TGTGCCAGCAGCTTATTAGGGGGAGGCAGCACAGATACGCAGTATTTT. Residues: CASSLLGGGSTDTQYF.

This clonotype was recorded at least ten times. This chain's CDR3 is CASVSLRTAGDTQYF. The CDR3 coding sequence is TGTGCCAGCGTATCTTTGAGGACGGCAGGGGATACGCAGTATTTT. This chain connects TRBV27 to TRBJ2-3; D may be TRBD1 (5 bases). CDR1 MNHEY and CDR2 SMNVEV come from the germline V gene (reference sequence). V gave up 8 bases and J gave up 6 bases, with 21 bases separating them. This CDR3 has 15 amino acids.

This clonotype was counted ten times or more. The chain employs TRBV28 and TRBJ2-2, with D unresolved. The CDR3 consists of 11 residues. The ends were cut back, 7 bases at V and 6 bases at J, with 6 bases in the middle. Germline lookup yields CDR1 MDHEN and CDR2 SYDVKM. The CDR3 DNA reads as TGTGCCAGCAAGGACGCCGGGGAGCTGTTTTTT. It encodes CASKDAGELFF.

V and J are TRBV4-1 and TRBJ2-2, with D unclear. The CDR3 runs 13 residues. The germline gives CDR1 MGHRA, CDR2 YSYEKL. Trimming removed 3 bases from V and 4 bases from J, with 6 bases in between. The CDR3 DNA sequence: TGCGCCAGCAGCCATATATCCACCGGGGAGCTGTTTTTT. As protein: CASSHISTGELFF.

This clonotype has a count of ten or more. The chain couples TRBV12-3 or TRBV12-4 to TRBJ2-7; 8 nucleotides align to TRBD1. The CDR3 is made up of 12 amino acids. V gave up 5 bases and J gave up 5 bases; unmatched junction bases: 2. The CDR3 protein is CASSLDRDEQYF. CDR3 in DNA: TGTGCCAGCAGTCTGGACAGGGACGAGCAGTACTTC.

This clonotype was counted between two and nine times. The chain links TRBV7-8 to TRBJ1-2, with a possible D match to TRBD1 (5 bases). Trimming pared 0 bases from V and 3 bases from J, leaving 14 bases between. There are 16 residues in the CDR3. The germline V gene encodes CDR1 SGHVS and CDR2 FQNEAQ. CDR3 sequence: CASSLARETDYYGYTF. The CDR3 DNA reads as TGTGCCAGCAGCTTAGCGCGGGAGACAGACTACTATGGCTACACCTTC.

V usage is TRBV29-1 and J usage is TRBJ1-1; maybe TRBD1 (5 bases). Trimming cost V 6 bases and J 0 bases, with 17 bases left between them. The CDR3 has 15 amino acids. Germline CDR1 reads SQVTM; CDR2 reads ANQGSEA. As DNA, the CDR3 is TGCAGCGTCTTGGGGCCCCCTACGATGAACACTGAAGCTTTCTTT. Encoded protein: CSVLGPPTMNTEAFF.

This clonotype was detected only a few times. The rearrangement uses TRBV20-1 and TRBJ1-5, with D unclear. The V gene's germline CDR1 is DFQATT and CDR2 SNEGSKA (reference sequence). There are 14 residues in the CDR3. Deletions cut 3 bases from V and 4 bases from J, with 13 bases between. CDR3 amino acids: CSARGGFPNQPQHF. The CDR3 bases are TGCAGTGCTAGGGGTGGTTTCCCGAATCAGCCCCAGCATTTT.

The table lists this clonotype with many counts. The V call is TRBV6-1, the J call TRBJ2-1; D is ambiguous. Trimming removed 6 bases at V and 4 bases at J, with 16 bases between. There are 15 residues in the CDR3. The germline V gene has CDR1 MNHNS and CDR2 SASEGT. In nucleotides, the CDR3 is TGTGCCAGCAGCGAATCTCGACGGGCGTACAATGAGCAGTTCTTC. Protein sequence: CASSESRRAYNEQFF.

This clonotype was found a few times. This chain uses TRBV18 with TRBJ2-7; the D is unclear. Germline V gene lookup returns CDR1 KGHSH and CDR2 LQKENI. The CDR3 covers 14 residues. V lost 4 bases and J 6 bases, leaving 16 bases between the germline ends. The CDR3 sequence is CASSLGNTGGEQYF. CDR3 sequence (DNA): TGTGCCAGCTCACTAGGGAACACGGGCGGCGAGCAGTACTTC.

This clonotype was seen a few times. V gene TRBV27 combines with J gene TRBJ2-7; possibly TRBD2 for D (5 bases). The CDR3 loop spans 14 amino acids. Germline V gene lookup returns CDR1 MNHEY and CDR2 SMNVEV (reference sequence). V was cut by 10 bases and J by 3 bases, with 19 bases left in between. The CDR3 DNA is TGTGCCACCGCCTATGGAGGAGAGGGCTACGAGCAGTACTTC. Protein sequence: CATAYGGEGYEQYF.

This clonotype was counted only a few times. V and J are TRBV3-1 and TRBJ1-5, with 7 bases lining up with TRBD1. V lost 4 bases to trimming and J lost 4 bases; unmatched junction nucleotides: 4. Germline lookup yields CDR1 LGHDT and CDR2 YNNKEL (reference sequence). The CDR3 length is 14 residues. CDR3: CASSRGTANQPQHF. Here the CDR3 DNA reads TGTGCCAGCAGCCGCGGGACAGCAAATCAGCCCCAGCATTTT.